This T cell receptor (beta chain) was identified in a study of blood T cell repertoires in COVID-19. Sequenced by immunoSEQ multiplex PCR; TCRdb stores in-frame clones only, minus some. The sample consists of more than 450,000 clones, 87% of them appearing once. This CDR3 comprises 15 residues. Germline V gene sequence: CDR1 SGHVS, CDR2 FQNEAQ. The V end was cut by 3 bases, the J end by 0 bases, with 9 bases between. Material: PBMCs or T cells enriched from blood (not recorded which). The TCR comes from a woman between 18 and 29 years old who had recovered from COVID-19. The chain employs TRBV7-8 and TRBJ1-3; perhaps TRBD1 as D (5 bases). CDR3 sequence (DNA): TGTGCCAGCAGCTTGGGGGGTAACTCTGGAAACACCATATATTTT. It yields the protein CASSLGGNSGNTIYF.